The 14 T cell receptor beta chains presented below share a single source sample, sequenced in a study of blood T cells in healthy people across ages (dated by TCRdb to about 2015). Preparation of the library involved 5' RACE. Sequencing instrument: Illumina HiSeq 2500. A second PCR of about 6 to 11 cycles was run with a J-beta primer mix and a sample-barcoded 5' primer. Using fastp at Q25 and MiXCR, TCRdb reprocessed the public reads and kept productive beta chains. Each entry merges the rows of one CDR3 protein and shows their most common DNA and genes. The sample contains 600,000 or so distinct CDR3 sequences, over 20% of them found a single time. Together, the top ten hold 3% to 4% of the sample. The sample consisted of blood. These TCRs come from a man aged 70 or older in good health.

In its sample, this clonotype was seen a few times. V gene TRBV10-2 combines with J gene TRBJ2-7; no clear D gene. Trimming left V 3 bases short and J 5 bases short, with 2 bases between. The CDR3 has 10 residues. Germline lookup yields CDR1 WSHSY and CDR2 SAAADI. In nucleotides, the CDR3 is TGCGCCAGCAGTGATAACGAGCAGTACTTC. Protein product: CASSDNEQYF.

V and J are TRBV15 and TRBJ2-2; D gene unclear. Deletions cut 0 bases from V and 0 bases from J, with 11 bases between. This CDR3 has 17 amino acids. The V gene's germline CDR1 is LNHNV and CDR2 YYDKDF (reference sequence). CDR3 nucleotides: TGTGCCACCAGCAGAGACGAACAGTCCGCGAACACCGGGGAGCTGTTTTTT. The encoded protein is CATSRDEQSANTGELFF.

The V and J genes are TRBV25-1 and TRBJ1-4; D is perhaps TRBD1 (5 bases). V shed 4 bases and J shed 4 bases, with 13 bases lying between them. CDR3 length equals 15 residues. The germline V gene encodes CDR1 MGHDK and CDR2 SYGVNS. The CDR3, as DNA: TGTGCCAGCAGTGCCCAATGGGGGTTTAATGAAAAACTGTTTTTT. Translation: CASSAQWGFNEKLFF.

The chain links TRBV5-6 to TRBJ2-7; D might be TRBD1 or TRBD2, each matching 5 bases. V was shortened by 3 bases and J by 5 bases, with 21 bases between the two germline ends. The CDR3 runs 16 residues. Germline CDR1 reads SGHDT; CDR2 reads YYEEEE. The CDR3 loop reads CASSWSSLGTGDEQYF. CDR3 DNA: TGTGCCAGCAGCTGGTCTTCACTCGGGACGGGCGACGAGCAGTACTTC.

The J gene is TRBJ2-5, the V gene TRBV15; D gene ambiguous. Germline CDR1 is LNHNV and CDR2 is YYDKDF (reference sequence). This CDR3 contains 15 residues. V shed 0 bases and J shed 4 bases, with 12 bases lying between them. CDR3 sequence: CATSRDQGLRETQYF. The DNA of the CDR3 is TGTGCCACCAGCAGAGATCAAGGCCTTAGAGAGACCCAGTACTTC.

This clonotype occurred a few times. The V gene is TRBV19, the J gene TRBJ2-5, with a weak D call TRBD1 (6 bases). V dropped 7 bases and J dropped 3 bases, with 12 bases sitting between them. The germline V gene has CDR1 LNHDA and CDR2 SQIVND (reference sequence). This CDR3 comprises 13 residues. CDR3 bases: TGTGCCAGTACCTCCGGACAGAAAGAGACCCAGTACTTC. It is translated as CASTSGQKETQYF.

This chain joins TRBV23-1 and TRBJ2-5; D is possibly TRBD1 or TRBD2 (6 bases each). Judging by the DNA end, TRBJ2-7 fits better; the J call may be wrong. TRBV23-1 carries the ORF label, with uncertain function. This CDR3 comprises 15 residues. The CDR3 region has the DNA TGCGCCAGCAGTCAATCGGGGGGACATACCGACGAGCAGTACTTC. Translation gives CASSQSGGHTDEQYF.

This sequence joins TRBV11-3 and TRBJ2-2; no definite D call. Germline loops: CDR1 SGHNT, CDR2 YENEEA. The length of the CDR3 is 16 residues. V lost 0 bases and J lost 4, with 12 bases in between. The CDR3 sequence is CASSLDRDRSTGELFF. CDR3 DNA sequence: TGTGCCAGCAGCTTAGATCGCGACCGATCCACCGGGGAGCTGTTTTTT.

The table lists this clonotype with a few counts. CDR3 residues: CSARHGGSYNEQFF. The CDR3 bases are TGCAGTGCTAGGCACGGGGGCTCCTACAATGAGCAGTTCTTC. The chain has TRBV20-1 and TRBJ2-1; perhaps TRBD2 as D (6 bases). The V and J ends lost 3 bases and 0 bases respectively, with 9 bases between them. From germline, CDR1 is DFQATT and CDR2 SNEGSKA (reference sequence). The CDR3 totals 14 residues.

The chain combines TRBV6-1 with TRBJ2-7; 7 bases align to TRBD1. This CDR3 has 16 amino acids. In germline, CDR1 is MNHNS, CDR2 SASEGT. Losses at the gene ends were 0 bases for V and 3 bases for J; bases not matched to a gene: 8. In nucleotides, the CDR3 is TGTGCCAGCAGTGAAGCGCTAGGGACAGCGATCTACGAGCAGTACTTC. This translates into CASSEALGTAIYEQYF.

This clonotype was found a few times. A junction end diverges from the germline sequence, so it may reflect a read error. This chain connects TRBV5-1 to TRBJ2-5, with 9 bases that match TRBD1. This CDR3 contains 13 residues. Germline CDR1 reads SGHRS; CDR2 reads YFSETQ. The CDR3: CASSGDRGETQYF. CDR3 sequence (DNA): TGCGCCAGCAGCGGAGACAGGGGGGAGACTCAGTACTTC.

The chain uses TRBV6-6 and TRBJ1-5; 8 positions match TRBD1. The CDR3 loop spans 15 amino acids. Germline V gene data show CDR1 as MNHNY and CDR2 as SVGAGI (reference sequence). V shed 6 bases and J 2 bases; nucleotides not matched to a gene: 6. This CDR3 is CASRSGQGRNQPQHF. The CDR3 DNA sequence: TGTGCCAGCAGATCTGGACAGGGCCGCAATCAGCCCCAGCATTTT.

This clonotype was picked up many times. This chain connects TRBV4-1 to TRBJ1-4; 9 positions match TRBD1. Trimming removed 4 bases from V and 6 bases from J; junction bases left unmatched: 6. The CDR3 has 15 residues. Germline CDR1 MGHRA, CDR2 YSYEKL. The CDR3 DNA sequence: TGCGCCAGCAGCCGCAGACAGGGGGGAGATGAAAAACTGTTTTTT. Translation gives CASSRRQGGDEKLFF.

There are many counts of this clonotype. The rearrangement uses TRBV18 and TRBJ2-3; D is unresolved. Germline CDR1 reads KGHSH; CDR2 reads LQKENI. Deletions cut 3 bases from V and 1 base from J, with 11 bases between. The CDR3 length is 15 residues. Here the CDR3 reads CASSPQVAGTDTQYF. For the CDR3, the DNA is TGTGCCAGCTCACCTCAGGTGGCGGGCACAGATACGCAGTATTTT. The variable domain in full, completed from reference TRBV18 and TRBJ2-3, reads NAGVMQNPRHLVRRRGQEARLRCSPMKGHSHVYWYRQLPEEGLKFMVYLQKENIIDESGMPKERFSAEFPKEGPSILRIQQVVRGDSAAYFCASSPQVAGTDTQYFGPGTRLTVL.